The clone carrying this T cell receptor (beta chain) was seen only a few times. Its antigen remains unknown. This sample is drawn from a study of beta chain features in type 1 diabetes. Study-wide background: Across every sample, roughly 100 million sorted cells were examined in total. Study outcomes and limitations: The naive, central memory and Treg TCRB repertoires of patients appeared to be more similar to one another than those of healthy donors. The question left open here concerned HLA type influencing TCRB rearrangement.

Germline V CDR1 and CDR2: SGHDT, YYEEEE. The CDR3 totals 14 residues. V gave up 0 bases and J gave up 3 bases, with 9 bases separating them. What was sequenced were expressed TCRB transcripts, since all of the isolated RNA had been reverse transcribed. Only in-frame clones appear in the TCRdb table, and some are missing; sequencing was by immunoSEQ multiplex PCR. The sample lists about 360,000 clones; 10% to 15% were seen once. Each sorted fraction was over 95% pure. This sequence joins TRBV5-6 and TRBJ1-1; D might be TRBD1 (6 bases). The clonotype originates from a man aged 18-30 years in good health. The sample consisted of naive CD4+ T cells from blood. CDR3 loop: CASSLVGQYTEAFF. The DNA for the CDR3 is TGTGCCAGCAGCTTGGTCGGACAGTACACTGAAGCTTTCTTT.